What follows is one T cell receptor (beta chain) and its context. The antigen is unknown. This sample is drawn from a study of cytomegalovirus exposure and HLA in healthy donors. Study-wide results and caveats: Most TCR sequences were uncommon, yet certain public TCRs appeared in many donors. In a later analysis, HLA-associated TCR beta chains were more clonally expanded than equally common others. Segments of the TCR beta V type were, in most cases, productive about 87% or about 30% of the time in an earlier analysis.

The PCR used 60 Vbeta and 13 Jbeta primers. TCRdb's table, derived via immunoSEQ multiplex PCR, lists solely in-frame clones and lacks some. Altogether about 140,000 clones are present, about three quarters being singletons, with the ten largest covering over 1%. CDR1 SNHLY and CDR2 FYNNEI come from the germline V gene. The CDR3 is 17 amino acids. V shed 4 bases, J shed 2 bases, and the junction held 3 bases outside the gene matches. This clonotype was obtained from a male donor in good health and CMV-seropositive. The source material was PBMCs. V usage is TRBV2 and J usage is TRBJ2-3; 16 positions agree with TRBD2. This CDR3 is CASSGGLAGGATDTQYF. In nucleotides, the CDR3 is TGTGCCAGCAGTGGGGGACTAGCGGGAGGGGCCACAGATACGCAGTATTTT.